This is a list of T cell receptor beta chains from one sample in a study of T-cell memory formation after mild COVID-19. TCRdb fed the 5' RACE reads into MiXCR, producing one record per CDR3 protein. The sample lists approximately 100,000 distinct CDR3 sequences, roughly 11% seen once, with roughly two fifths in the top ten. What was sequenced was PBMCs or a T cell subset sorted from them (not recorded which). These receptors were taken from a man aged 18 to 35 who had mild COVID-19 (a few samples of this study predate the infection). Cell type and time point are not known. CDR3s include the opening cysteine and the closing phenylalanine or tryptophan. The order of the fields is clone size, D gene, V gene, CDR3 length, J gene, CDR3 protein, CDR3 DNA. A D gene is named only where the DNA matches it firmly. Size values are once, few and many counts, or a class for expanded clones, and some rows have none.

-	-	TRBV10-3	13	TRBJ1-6	CAAMEFSNSPLHF	TGTGCCGCGATGGAGTTCTCCAATTCACCCCTCCACTTT
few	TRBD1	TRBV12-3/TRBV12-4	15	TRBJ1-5	CASSLGTGMNQPQHF	TGTGCCAGCAGCCTAGGGACAGGGATGAATCAGCCCCAGCATTTT
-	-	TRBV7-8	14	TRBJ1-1	CASSSPNDGIEAFF	TGTGCCAGCAGCTCACCTAATGACGGGATTGAAGCTTTCTTT
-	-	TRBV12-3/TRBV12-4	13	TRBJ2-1	CASSAGGAGIGFF	TGTGCCAGCAGTGCCGGGGGAGCGGGCATTGGGTTCTTC
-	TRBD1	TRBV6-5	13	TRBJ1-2	CASTRTGWSGYTF	TGTGCCAGCACCAGGACAGGTTGGAGTGGCTACACCTTC
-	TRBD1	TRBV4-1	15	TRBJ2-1	CASRQGASTQNEQFF	TGCGCCAGCAGGCAGGGGGCTTCTACCCAGAATGAGCAGTTCTTC
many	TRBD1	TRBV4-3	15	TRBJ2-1	CASSPDRGFYNEQFF	TGCGCCAGCAGCCCGGACAGGGGATTCTACAATGAGCAGTTCTTC
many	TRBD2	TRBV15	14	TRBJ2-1	CATTREGPYNEQFF	TGTGCCACTACCCGGGAGGGGCCCTACAATGAGCAGTTCTTC
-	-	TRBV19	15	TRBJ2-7	CASSIAAGVYYEQYF	TGTGCCAGTAGTATAGCTGCAGGGGTTTACTACGAGCAGTACTTC
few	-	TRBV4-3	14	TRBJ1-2	CASSQDREPYGYTF	TGCGCCAGCAGCCAGGATCGGGAGCCTTATGGCTACACCTTC
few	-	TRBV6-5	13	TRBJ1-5	CATRGSGNQPQHF	TGTGCCACACGAGGGAGTGGCAATCAGCCCCAGCATTTT
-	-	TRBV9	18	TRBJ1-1	CASSPRGTLERMNTEAFF	TGTGCCAGCAGCCCACGCGGGACACTTGAAAGGATGAACACTGAAGCTTTCTTT
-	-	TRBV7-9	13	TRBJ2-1	CASSLGGQREQFF	TGTGCCAGCAGCTTAGGAGGACAGCGTGAGCAGTTCTTC
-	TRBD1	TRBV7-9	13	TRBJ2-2	CAIVQGGTGELFF	TGTGCCATAGTACAGGGGGGCACCGGGGAGCTGTTTTTT
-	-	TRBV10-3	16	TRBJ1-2	CATGQLRQRGRDGYTF	TGTGCCACGGGGCAGCTTAGACAGCGAGGTCGTGATGGCTACACCTTC
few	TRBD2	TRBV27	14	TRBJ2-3	CASSPGLAADTQYF	TGTGCCAGCAGTCCGGGACTAGCTGCTGATACGCAGTATTTT
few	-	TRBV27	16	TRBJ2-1	CASSLGVMGPYNEQFF	TGTGCCAGCAGTTTAGGCGTAATGGGTCCCTACAATGAGCAGTTCTTC
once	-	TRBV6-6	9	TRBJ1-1	CASPSEAFF	TGTGCCAGCCCTAGTGAAGCTTTCTTT
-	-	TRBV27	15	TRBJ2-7	CASSLTRSSVDEQYF	TGTGCCAGCAGTTTGACTAGATCATCAGTTGACGAGCAGTACTTC
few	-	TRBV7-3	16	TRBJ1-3	CASSLTGTELGNTIYF	TGTGCCAGCAGCCTCACCGGGACGGAACTCGGTAACACCATATATTTT
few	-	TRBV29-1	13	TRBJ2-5	CWRLRLRGETQYF	TGCTGGCGACTGAGGCTGAGGGGAGAGACCCAGTACTTC
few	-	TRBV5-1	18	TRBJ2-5	CASSNPTVRNEVRETQYF	TGCGCCAGCAGTAACCCCACGGTACGGAATGAGGTCCGGGAGACCCAGTACTTC
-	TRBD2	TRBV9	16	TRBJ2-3	CASSVEGSGVSDTQYF	TGTGCCAGCAGCGTAGAGGGTAGCGGGGTCTCAGATACGCAGTATTTT
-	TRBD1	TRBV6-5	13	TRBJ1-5	CASGDRGNQPQHF	TGTGCCAGCGGAGACAGGGGCAATCAGCCCCAGCATTTT
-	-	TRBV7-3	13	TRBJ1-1	CASSLNKGWEAFF	TGTGCCAGCAGCTTAAATAAGGGATGGGAAGCTTTCTTT
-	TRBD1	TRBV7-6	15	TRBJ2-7	CASSFGQGPTYEQYF	TGTGCCAGCAGCTTTGGACAGGGGCCTACCTACGAGCAGTACTTC
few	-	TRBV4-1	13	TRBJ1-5	CASSQVGEQPQHF	TGCGCCAGCAGCCAAGTAGGCGAACAGCCCCAGCATTTT
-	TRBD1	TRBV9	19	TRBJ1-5	CASSVERIPGQDLNQPQHF	TGTGCCAGCAGCGTAGAAAGGATTCCGGGACAGGACCTCAATCAGCCCCAGCATTTT
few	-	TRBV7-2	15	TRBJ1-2	CASSSTPPAVYGYTF	TGTGCCAGCAGCTCCACCCCCCCGGCAGTCTATGGCTACACCTTC
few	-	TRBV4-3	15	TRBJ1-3	CASSQERFLGNTIYF	TGCGCCAGCAGCCAAGAGCGGTTCCTTGGAAACACCATATATTTT
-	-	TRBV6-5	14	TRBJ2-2	CASSYSGQAGELFF	TGTGCCAGCAGTTACTCGGGGCAGGCCGGGGAGCTGTTTTTT
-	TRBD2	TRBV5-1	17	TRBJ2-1	CASSHTGLAGVYNEQFF	TGCGCCAGCAGCCATACGGGACTAGCGGGGGTCTACAATGAGCAGTTCTTC
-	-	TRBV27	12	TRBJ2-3	CASSTRGDTQYF	TGTGCCAGCAGCACCCGGGGAGATACGCAGTATTTT
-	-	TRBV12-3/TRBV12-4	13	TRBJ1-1	CASSLGAYTEAFF	TGTGCCAGCAGTTTAGGTGCATACACTGAAGCTTTCTTT
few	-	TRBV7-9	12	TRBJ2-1	CASTTQGTEQFF	TGTGCCAGCACCACTCAGGGGACCGAGCAGTTCTTC
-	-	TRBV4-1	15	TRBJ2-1	CASSQEYSLRSEQFF	TGCGCCAGCAGCCAAGAGTATAGTCTGCGCAGTGAGCAGTTCTTC
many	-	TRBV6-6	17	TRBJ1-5	CASSLGGPGYSNQPQHF	TGTGCCAGCTCCCTAGGGGGGCCAGGCTATAGCAATCAGCCCCAGCATTTT
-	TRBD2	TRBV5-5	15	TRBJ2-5	CASSPPERGGETQYF	TGTGCCAGCAGCCCCCCGGAGCGGGGCGGTGAGACCCAGTACTTC
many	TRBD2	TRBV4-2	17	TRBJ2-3	CASSPRGTSGGGDTQYF	TGTGCCAGCAGCCCAAGGGGAACTAGCGGGGGAGGAGATACGCAGTATTTT
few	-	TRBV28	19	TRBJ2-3	CASSPPPDRATEYTDTQYF	TGTGCCAGCAGTCCGCCTCCAGACCGGGCTACGGAGTACACAGATACGCAGTATTTT
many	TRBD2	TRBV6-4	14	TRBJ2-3	CASSDGLATDTQYF	TGTGCCAGCAGTGACGGACTAGCCACAGATACGCAGTATTTT
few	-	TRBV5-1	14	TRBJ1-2	CASSFTDQKYGYTF	TGCGCCAGCAGCTTCACCGATCAAAAATATGGCTACACCTTC